The entry below gives a single T cell receptor (beta chain) sequence along with its context. This entry is derived from a study of T-cell reconstitution after alpha-beta-depleted transplantation in children. It was with unique molecular identifiers that the TCRbeta library was prepared. TCRdb processed the PCR reads anew with MiXCR; each CDR3 protein has one entry. The repertoire has about 250,000 distinct CDR3 sequences, roughly a quarter of them found once; the top ten carry 4.8%. V shed 0 bases, J shed 0 bases, and the junction held 2 bases outside the gene matches. The CDR3 is 16 residues long. CDR1 is KGHSY and CDR2 is FQNENV in the germline V gene.

The sequence came from a female patient between 2 and 10 years old who had a stem cell transplant for congenital amegakaryocytic thrombocytopenia, so the T cells may come from the graft donor. J is TRBJ1-3 and V is TRBV16, with 7 positions matching TRBD1. This specimen was PBMCs, mostly from graft donor cells, taken 360 days after TCRalphabeta/CD19-depleted stem cell transplant. The CDR3 bases are TGTGCCAGCAGCCAATCCCGGGACAGCTCTGGAAACACCATATATTTT. This sequence encodes CASSQSRDSSGNTIYF.